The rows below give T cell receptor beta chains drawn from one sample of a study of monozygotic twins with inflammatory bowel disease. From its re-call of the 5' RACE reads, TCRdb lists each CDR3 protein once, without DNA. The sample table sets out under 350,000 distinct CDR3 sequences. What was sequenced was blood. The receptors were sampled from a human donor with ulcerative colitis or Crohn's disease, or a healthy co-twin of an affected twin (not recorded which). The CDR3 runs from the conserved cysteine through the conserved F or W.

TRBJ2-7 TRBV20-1 CSASGGTQSLYEQYF
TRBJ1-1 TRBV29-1 CSVERRLNTEAFF
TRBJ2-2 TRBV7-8 CASRDGNANTGELFF
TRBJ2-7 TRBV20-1 CSARKSDEGGAYEQYF
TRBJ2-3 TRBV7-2 CASGTGGTDTQYF
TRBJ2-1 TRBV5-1 CASSLTGVSYNEQFF
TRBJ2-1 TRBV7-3 CASSEDRGQGNEQFF
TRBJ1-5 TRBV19 CASSTNRRNQPQHF
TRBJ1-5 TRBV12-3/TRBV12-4 CASSLGLNFNQPQHF
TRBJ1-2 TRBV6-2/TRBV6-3 CASSPTGVAGYTF
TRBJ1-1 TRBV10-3 CAISVLNTEAFF
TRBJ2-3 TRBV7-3 CASARGDTQYF
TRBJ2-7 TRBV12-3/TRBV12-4 CASRTGTSYEQYF
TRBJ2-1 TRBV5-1 CASMRDPPGGGSRVYNEQFF
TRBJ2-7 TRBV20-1 CSASPAGPQPIEQYF
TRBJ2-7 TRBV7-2 CASSLAWTEIYEQYF
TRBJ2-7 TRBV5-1 CASSLGLARHPWEQYF
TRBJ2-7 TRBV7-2 CASSIEVPYEQYF
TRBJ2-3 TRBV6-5 CASSYRDRVTDTQYF
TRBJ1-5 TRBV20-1 CSARRGQAGQPQHF
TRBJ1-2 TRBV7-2 CASSLPRSYGYTF
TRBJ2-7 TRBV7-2 CASSLQGRPGFGYEQYF
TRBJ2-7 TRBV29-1 CSVSPRPYEQYF
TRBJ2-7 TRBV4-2 CASSRLGVSYEQYF
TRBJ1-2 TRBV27 CASRKQDYGYTF
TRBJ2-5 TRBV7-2 CASSSGASGVQETQYF
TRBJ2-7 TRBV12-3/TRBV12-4 CASRPGGSGGLYEQYF
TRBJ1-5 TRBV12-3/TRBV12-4 CASSDRGLPNQPQHF
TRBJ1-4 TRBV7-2 CASSTRTPTGGEKLFF
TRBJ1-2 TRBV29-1 CSVGATGSYGYTF
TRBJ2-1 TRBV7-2 CASSLGGAIDEQFF
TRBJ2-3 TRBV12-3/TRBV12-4 CASSFAGAQYF
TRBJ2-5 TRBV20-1 CSARSKEELRYAKETQYF
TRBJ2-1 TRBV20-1 CSARGLAGVQWNEQFF
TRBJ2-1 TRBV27 CASSSARSYNEQFF
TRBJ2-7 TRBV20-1 CSAAPGGSRPYEQYF
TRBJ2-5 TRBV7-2 CASSLDSGGAGETQYF
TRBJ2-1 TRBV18 CASSPPRGALLNEQFF
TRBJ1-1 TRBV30 CALSVSTRDRSGAFF
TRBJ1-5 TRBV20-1 CSALDRGLAQPQHF
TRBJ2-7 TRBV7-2 CASSLVVRGSYEQYF
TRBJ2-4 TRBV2 CASRDAGVQYF
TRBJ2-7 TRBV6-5 CASTAPSSYEQYF
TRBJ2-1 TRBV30 CARRTSGYNEQFF